This T cell receptor (beta chain) was identified in a study of Graves' ophthalmopathy and Graves' hyperthyroidism. RNA transcripts provided the template for amplifying TCR beta CDR3 regions. RT-PCR with HTBI primers came first, then second-round multiplex PCR. From the multiplex PCR reads, TCRdb called clonotypes with MiXCR, one entry per CDR3 protein. This sample yields roughly 1.1 million distinct CDR3 sequences, of which 36% are seen a single time; 11% belongs to the top ten. CDR1 is WNHNN, CDR2 SYGVQD, per germline (reference sequence). The CDR3 is 13 amino acids. Trimming at V came to 5 bases and at J to 3 bases, leaving 0 bases not matched to a gene. At least ten counts were recorded for this clonotype.

This clonotype was obtained from an adult man with Graves' hyperthyroidism. Sequenced sample: peripheral blood or thyroid tissue (not recorded which). V gene TRBV10-1 combines with J gene TRBJ2-2, with TRBD2 identical over 7 bases. The CDR3 reads CASSSGDTGELFF. CDR3 sequence (DNA): TGCGCCAGCAGTAGCGGGGACACCGGGGAGCTGTTTTTT.